This T cell receptor (beta chain) came from a study of control samples from healthy donors and cancer patients. The data were produced by immunoSEQ multiplex PCR, yet TCRdb's version contains in-frame clones alone and is incomplete. The repertoire holds about 170,000 clones, 85% to 95% seen once, with roughly 4% in the top ten. This CDR3 is 15 amino acids long. The germline V and J ends were trimmed by 4 bases and 0 bases, with 10 bases remaining between them. Germline V lookup: CDR1 GTSNPN, CDR2 SVGIG (reference sequence). The chain combines TRBV30 with TRBJ1-6, with D tentatively TRBD1 (6 bases). The sequence derives from a woman aged 60-75 years in good health. Sequences were obtained from blood. CDR3 coding DNA: TGTGCCTGGACAGGGGTATCCTCCTATAATTCACCCCTCCACTTT. Encoded protein: CAWTGVSSYNSPLHF.